The 5 T cell receptor beta chains listed next were all sequenced from one sample in a study. TCRdb used MiXCR to reprocess the 5' RACE reads, holding one entry per CDR3 protein. Among some 62,000 distinct CDR3 sequences listed, about 22% were seen once. Sequencing was performed on memory CD4+ T cells sorted from a lymph node. Described subset: memory CD4+ T cells, CD4+CD45RO+CD25-. The receptors shown here come from a female donor with breast cancer.

A note on this clonotype: One end of the junction is discordant with germline, which a read error may explain. This rearrangement joins TRBV15 to TRBJ2-1, with TRBD2 identical over 8 bases. Germline values: CDR1 LNHNV, CDR2 YYDKDF (reference sequence). This CDR3 region has 17 residues. The CDR3: CATRRDSVLAENNEQFF. DNA of the CDR3: TGTGCCACCAGAAGAGACTCTGTACTAGCGGAAAACAATGAGCAGTTCTTC.

The V call is TRBV29-1, the J call TRBJ1-1; weak D call: TRBD1 (6 bases). Germline loops: CDR1 SQVTM, CDR2 ANQGSEA. The V and J ends lost 4 bases and 4 bases respectively, with 13 bases between them. The CDR3 totals 13 residues. The CDR3 DNA reads TGCAGCGTTGTTGGACAGTCCGGCACTGAAGCTTTCTTT. Its translation: CSVVGQSGTEAFF.

This clonotype was detected only once. The conserved closing phenylalanine or tryptophan is absent in this CDR3, likely reflecting a read error. CDR3 region: CATRLAGGWDEQFS. The DNA of the CDR3 is TGTGCCACACGACTAGCGGGAGGGTGGGATGAGCAGTTCTCC. The chain carries TRBV12-3 or TRBV12-4 and TRBJ2-1; 14 bases are shared with TRBD2. The junction had 7 bases not matched to a gene; V was cut back by 10 bases and J by 8 bases. This CDR3 has 14 residues.

The J gene is TRBJ2-1, the V gene TRBV7-8; D gene ambiguous. CDR3 length equals 14 residues. Trimming took off 7 bases at V and 0 bases at J, with 10 bases between the two ends. Looked up from germline, CDR1 is SGHVS and CDR2 is FQNEAQ. The CDR3 region is CASTTDSSYNEQFF. CDR3 sequence (DNA): TGTGCCAGCACCACGGATAGCTCCTACAATGAGCAGTTCTTC.

Worth noting for this clonotype: This may be a read error: a much more frequent sequence differs by one nucleotide. V usage is TRBV7-2 and J usage is TRBJ1-1, with no clear D. From germline, CDR1 is SGHTA and CDR2 FQGNSA. CDR3 size: 12 residues. CDR3 sequence: CASSGFRGVASF. CDR3 nucleotide sequence: TGTGCCAGCAGCGGCTTTCGGGGAGTAGCTTCCTTT. The full variable domain, completed using reference TRBV7-2 and TRBJ1-1, is GAGVSQSPSNKVTEKGKDVELRCDPISGHTALYWYRQSLGQGLEFLIYFQGNSAPDKSGLPSDRFSAERTGGSVSTLTIQRTQQEDSAVYLCASSGFRGVASFGQGTRLTVV.